The entry below describes one T cell receptor (beta chain). Clones were read by immunoSEQ multiplex PCR, and TCRdb kept only the in-frame ones, dropping some. The sample lists about 340,000 clones, around 85% occurring once. This CDR3 has 16 residues. Per the germline V gene, CDR1 is SEHNR and CDR2 is FQNEAQ (reference sequence). The germline V and J ends were trimmed by 6 bases and 3 bases, with 20 bases remaining between them. The sample originates from a study of blood T cell repertoires in COVID-19. This clonotype originated in a middle-aged woman with acute COVID-19. Input material: PBMCs or T cells enriched from blood (not recorded which). The chain uses TRBV7-9 and TRBJ1-1; tentatively, D is TRBD1 (5 bases). CDR3 amino acids: CASSQAGLRGDTEAFF. Here the CDR3 DNA reads TGTGCCAGCAGTCAAGCGGGCCTAAGAGGGGACACTGAAGCTTTCTTT.